This entry is about one TCR beta chain. The data belong to a study of T cells expressing NK-cell markers. Turning to the study itself: The authors derived TCR beta repertoires from sorted CD3+CD56+NKG2C+, CD3+CD56+NKG2C- and CD3+CD56-NKG2C+ T cells. Serological testing identified seven of the eight sequenced donors as HCMV-seropositive and one as seronegative.

This CDR3 has 15 amino acids. TCRdb reprocessed the 5' RACE reads, keeping one entry per CDR3 protein, no DNA. The table for this sample gives about 540,000 distinct CDR3 sequences. The chain combines TRBV12-3 or TRBV12-4 with TRBJ2-3; TCRdb's D call, TRBD2, is unchecked because there is no DNA. The specimen sequenced was blood T cells: a sorted CD56 or NKG2C T cell subset, CD4+ or CD8+ T cells, or bulk PBMC T cells (not recorded which). This TCR came from a man aged 18 to 29 in good health. CDR3 protein: CASSWGAGGVDTQYF.